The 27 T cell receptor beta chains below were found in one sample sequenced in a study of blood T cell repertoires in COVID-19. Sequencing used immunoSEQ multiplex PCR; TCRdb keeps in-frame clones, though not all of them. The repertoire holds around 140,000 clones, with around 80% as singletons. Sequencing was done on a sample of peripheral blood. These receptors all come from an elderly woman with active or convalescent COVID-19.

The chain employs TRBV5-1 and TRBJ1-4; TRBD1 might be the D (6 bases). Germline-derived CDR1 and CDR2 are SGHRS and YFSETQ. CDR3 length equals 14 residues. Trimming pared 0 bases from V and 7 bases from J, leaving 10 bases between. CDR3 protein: CASSLGGGSEKLFF. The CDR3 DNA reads TGCGCCAGCAGCTTGGGCGGGGGCAGTGAAAAACTGTTTTTT.

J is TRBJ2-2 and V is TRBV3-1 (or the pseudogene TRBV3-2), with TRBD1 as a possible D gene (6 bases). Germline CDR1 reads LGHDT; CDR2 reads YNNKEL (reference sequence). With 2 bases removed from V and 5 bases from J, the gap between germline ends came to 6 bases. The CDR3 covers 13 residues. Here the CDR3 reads CASSQTGTGELFF. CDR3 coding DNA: TGTGCCAGCAGCCAAACAGGGACCGGGGAGCTGTTTTTT.

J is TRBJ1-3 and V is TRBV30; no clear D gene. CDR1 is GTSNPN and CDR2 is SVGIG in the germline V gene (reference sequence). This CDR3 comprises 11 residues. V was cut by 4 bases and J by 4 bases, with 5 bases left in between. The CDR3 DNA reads TGTGCCTGGATATTAGGAAACACCATATATTTT. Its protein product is CAWILGNTIYF.

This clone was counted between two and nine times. The CDR3 nucleotides are TGTGCCAGCAGCCCGGAGGTTTGGACTGAAGCTTTCTTT. The encoded protein is CASSPEVWTEAFF. The V gene is TRBV7-9, the J gene TRBJ1-1; D uncertain. The CDR3 has 13 amino acids. Germline CDR1 reads SEHNR; CDR2 reads FQNEAQ (reference sequence). V lost 5 bases and J 5 bases, leaving 12 bases between the germline ends.

CDR3: CASSDGGLGNQPQHF. DNA of the CDR3: TGTGCCAGCAGTGATGGAGGACTGGGAAATCAGCCCCAGCATTTT. The rearrangement links TRBV6-1 to TRBJ1-5; D unresolved. The germline CDR1 and CDR2 sequences are MNHNS and SASEGT. The V and J ends lost 3 bases and 4 bases respectively, with 13 bases between them. This CDR3 is built from 15 residues.

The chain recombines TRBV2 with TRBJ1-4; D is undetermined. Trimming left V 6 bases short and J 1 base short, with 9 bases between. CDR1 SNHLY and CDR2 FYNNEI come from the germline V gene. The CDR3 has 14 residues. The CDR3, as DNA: TGTGCCAGCAGGATGACGGGAACTAATGAAAAACTGTTTTTT. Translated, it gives CASRMTGTNEKLFF.

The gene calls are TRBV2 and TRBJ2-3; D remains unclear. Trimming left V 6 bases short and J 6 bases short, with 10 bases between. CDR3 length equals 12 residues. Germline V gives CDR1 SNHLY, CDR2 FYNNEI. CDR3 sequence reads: CASSFTSDTQYF. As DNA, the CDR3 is TGTGCCAGCAGCTTCACTTCGGATACGCAGTATTTT.

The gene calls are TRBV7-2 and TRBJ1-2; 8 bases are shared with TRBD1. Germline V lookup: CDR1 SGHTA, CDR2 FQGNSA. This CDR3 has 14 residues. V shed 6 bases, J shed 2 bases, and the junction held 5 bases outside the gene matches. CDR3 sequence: CASRDQGANYGYTF. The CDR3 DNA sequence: TGTGCCAGCAGGGACCAGGGGGCGAACTATGGCTACACCTTC.

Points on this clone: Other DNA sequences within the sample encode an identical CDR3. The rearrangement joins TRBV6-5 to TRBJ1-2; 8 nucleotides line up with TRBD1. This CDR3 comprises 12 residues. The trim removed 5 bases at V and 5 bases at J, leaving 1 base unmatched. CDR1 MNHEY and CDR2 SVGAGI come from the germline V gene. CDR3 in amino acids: CASSRQGYGYTF. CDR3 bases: TGTGCCAGCAGTAGACAGGGGTATGGCTACACCTTC.

DNA for the CDR3: TGTGCCAGCAGTCGCGGGACTAGCGGGGTAGGGCCAGATACGCAGTATTTT. Its protein is CASSRGTSGVGPDTQYF. This chain connects TRBV2 to TRBJ2-3; 13 bases agree with TRBD2. The V gene end was trimmed by 5 bases and the J gene end by 4 bases; junction bases not matched to a gene: 9. Germline values: CDR1 SNHLY, CDR2 FYNNEI. The CDR3 consists of 17 residues.

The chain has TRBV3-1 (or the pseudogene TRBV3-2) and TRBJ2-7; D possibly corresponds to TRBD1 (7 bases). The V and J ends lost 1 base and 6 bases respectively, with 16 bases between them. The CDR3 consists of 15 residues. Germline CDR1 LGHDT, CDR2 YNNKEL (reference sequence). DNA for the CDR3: TGTGCCAGCAGCCAAGGTCGGGGGACAGTAGCCGAGCAGTACTTC. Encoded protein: CASSQGRGTVAEQYF.

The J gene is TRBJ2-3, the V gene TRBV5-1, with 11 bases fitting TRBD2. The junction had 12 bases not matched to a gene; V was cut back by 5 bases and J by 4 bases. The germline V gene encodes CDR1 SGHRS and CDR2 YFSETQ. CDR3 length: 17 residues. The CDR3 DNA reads TGCGCCAGCAGAACCTCACTAGCGGGGGTAGTATCAGATACGCAGTATTTT. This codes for CASRTSLAGVVSDTQYF.

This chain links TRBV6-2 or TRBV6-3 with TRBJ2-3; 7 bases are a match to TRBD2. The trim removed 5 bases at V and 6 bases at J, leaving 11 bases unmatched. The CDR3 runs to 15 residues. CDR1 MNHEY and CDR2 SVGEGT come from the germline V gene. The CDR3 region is CASSLAGLLTDTQYF. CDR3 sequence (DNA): TGTGCCAGCAGTCTTGCGGGACTACTAACCGATACGCAGTATTTT.

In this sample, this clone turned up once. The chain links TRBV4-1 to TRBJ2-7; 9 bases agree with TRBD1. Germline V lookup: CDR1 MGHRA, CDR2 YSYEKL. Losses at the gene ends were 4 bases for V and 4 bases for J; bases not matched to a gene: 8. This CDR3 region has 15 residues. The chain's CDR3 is CASSPPGQGLYEQYF. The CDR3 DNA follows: TGCGCCAGCAGCCCCCCGGGACAGGGCTTATACGAGCAGTACTTC.

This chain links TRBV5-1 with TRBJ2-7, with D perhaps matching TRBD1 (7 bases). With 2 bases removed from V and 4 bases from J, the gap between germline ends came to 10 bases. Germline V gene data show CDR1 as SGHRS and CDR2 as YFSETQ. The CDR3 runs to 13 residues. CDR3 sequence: CASSFAGGYEQYF. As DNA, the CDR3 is TGCGCCAGCAGCTTTGCAGGGGGGTACGAGCAGTACTTC.

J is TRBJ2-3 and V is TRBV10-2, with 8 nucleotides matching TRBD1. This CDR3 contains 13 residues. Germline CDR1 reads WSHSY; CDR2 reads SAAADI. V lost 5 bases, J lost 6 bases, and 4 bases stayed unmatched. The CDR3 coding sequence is TGCGCCAGCAGTTTACAGGGGGTGGATACGCAGTATTTT. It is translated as CASSLQGVDTQYF.

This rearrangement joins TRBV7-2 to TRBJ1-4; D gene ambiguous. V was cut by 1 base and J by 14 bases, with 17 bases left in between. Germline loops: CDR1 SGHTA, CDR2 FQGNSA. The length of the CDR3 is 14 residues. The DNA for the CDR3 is TGTGCCAGCAGCTTAGGGTTGGACCGGACGGGGCTGTTTTTT. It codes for CASSLGLDRTGLFF.

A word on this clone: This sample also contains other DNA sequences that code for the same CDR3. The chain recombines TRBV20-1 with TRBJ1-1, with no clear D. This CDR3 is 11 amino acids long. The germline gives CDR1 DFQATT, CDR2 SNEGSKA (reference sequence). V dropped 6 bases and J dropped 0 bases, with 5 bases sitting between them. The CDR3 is CSAGVNTEAFF. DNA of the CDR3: TGCAGTGCGGGAGTGAACACTGAAGCTTTCTTT.

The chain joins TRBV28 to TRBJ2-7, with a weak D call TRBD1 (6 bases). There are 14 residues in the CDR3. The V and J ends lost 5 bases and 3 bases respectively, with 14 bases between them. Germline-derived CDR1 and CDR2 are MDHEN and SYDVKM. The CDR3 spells CASSLGQGIYEQYF. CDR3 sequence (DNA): TGTGCCAGCAGTCTTGGTCAGGGGATCTACGAGCAGTACTTC.

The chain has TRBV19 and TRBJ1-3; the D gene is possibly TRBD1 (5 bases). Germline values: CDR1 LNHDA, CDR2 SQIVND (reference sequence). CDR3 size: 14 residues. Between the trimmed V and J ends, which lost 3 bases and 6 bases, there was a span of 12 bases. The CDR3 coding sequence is TGTGCCAGTAGTATCCCAGGGTGGGAAAACACCATATATTTT. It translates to CASSIPGWENTIYF.

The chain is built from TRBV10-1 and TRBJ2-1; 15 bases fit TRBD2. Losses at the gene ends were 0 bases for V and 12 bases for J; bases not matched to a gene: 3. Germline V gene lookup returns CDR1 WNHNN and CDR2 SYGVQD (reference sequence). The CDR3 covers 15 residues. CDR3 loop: CASSESPGLAGGQFF. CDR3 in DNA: TGCGCCAGCAGTGAGTCGCCGGGACTAGCGGGGGGGCAGTTCTTC.

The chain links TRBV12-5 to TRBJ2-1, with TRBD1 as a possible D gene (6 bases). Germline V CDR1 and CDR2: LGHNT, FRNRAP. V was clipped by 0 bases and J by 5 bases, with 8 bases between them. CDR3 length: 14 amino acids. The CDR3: CASGLVPGDNEQFF. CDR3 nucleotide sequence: TGTGCTAGTGGTTTGGTACCAGGGGACAATGAGCAGTTCTTC.

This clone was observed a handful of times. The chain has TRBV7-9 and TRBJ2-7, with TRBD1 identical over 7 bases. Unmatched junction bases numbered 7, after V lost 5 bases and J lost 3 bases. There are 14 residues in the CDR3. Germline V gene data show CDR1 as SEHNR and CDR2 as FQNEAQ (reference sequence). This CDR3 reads CASSLGGQFYEQYF. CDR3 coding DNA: TGTGCCAGCAGCCTAGGGGGACAGTTCTACGAGCAGTACTTC.

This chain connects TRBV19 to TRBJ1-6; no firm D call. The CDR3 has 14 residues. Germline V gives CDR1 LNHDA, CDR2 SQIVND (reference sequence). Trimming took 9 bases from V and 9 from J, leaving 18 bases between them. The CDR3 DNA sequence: TGTGCCAGCAACACGGTCGGGAACACTTCACCCCTCCACTTT. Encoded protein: CASNTVGNTSPLHF.

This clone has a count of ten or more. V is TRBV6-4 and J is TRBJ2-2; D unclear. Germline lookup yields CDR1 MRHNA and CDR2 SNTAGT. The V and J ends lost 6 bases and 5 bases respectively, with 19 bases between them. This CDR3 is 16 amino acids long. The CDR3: CASRPEAALKTGELFF. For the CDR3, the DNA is TGTGCCAGCAGACCCGAGGCGGCCCTGAAGACCGGGGAGCTGTTTTTT.

The CDR3 sequence: CASRESNQPQHF. The CDR3 DNA reads TGTGCCAGCAGGGAGTCCAATCAGCCCCAGCATTTT. The J gene is TRBJ1-5, the V gene TRBV28; unclear D gene. Trimming removed 6 bases from V and 3 bases from J, with 6 bases in between. Germline CDR1 and CDR2: MDHEN and SYDVKM. This CDR3 comprises 12 residues.

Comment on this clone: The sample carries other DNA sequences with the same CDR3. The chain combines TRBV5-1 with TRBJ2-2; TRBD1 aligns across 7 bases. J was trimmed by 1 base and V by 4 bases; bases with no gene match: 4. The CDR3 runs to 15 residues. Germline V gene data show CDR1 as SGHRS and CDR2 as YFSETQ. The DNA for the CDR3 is TGCGCCAGCAGCACGGGACAGAGGAACACCGGGGAGCTGTTTTTT. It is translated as CASSTGQRNTGELFF.